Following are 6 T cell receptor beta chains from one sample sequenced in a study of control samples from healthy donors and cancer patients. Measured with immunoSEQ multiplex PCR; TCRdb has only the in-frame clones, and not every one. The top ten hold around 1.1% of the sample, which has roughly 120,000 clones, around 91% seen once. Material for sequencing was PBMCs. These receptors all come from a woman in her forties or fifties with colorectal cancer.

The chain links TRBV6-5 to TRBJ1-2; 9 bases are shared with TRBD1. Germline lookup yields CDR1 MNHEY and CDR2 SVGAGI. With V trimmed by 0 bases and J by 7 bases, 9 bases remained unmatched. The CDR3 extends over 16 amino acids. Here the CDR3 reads CASSYSITGGFGGYTF. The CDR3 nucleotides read TGTGCCAGCAGTTACTCGATAACAGGGGGCTTTGGTGGCTACACCTTC.

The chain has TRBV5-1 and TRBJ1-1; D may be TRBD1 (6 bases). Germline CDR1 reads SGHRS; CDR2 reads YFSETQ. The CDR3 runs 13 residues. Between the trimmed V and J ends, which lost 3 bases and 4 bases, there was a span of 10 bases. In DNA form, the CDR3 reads TGCGCCAGCAGCTCCACAGGGACCACTGAAGCTTTCTTT. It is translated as CASSSTGTTEAFF.

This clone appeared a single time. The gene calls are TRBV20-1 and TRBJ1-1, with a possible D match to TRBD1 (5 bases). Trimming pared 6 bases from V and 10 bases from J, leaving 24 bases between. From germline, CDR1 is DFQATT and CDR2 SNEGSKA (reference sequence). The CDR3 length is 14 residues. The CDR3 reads CSASSTEGGVGAFF. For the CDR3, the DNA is TGCAGTGCCAGTTCGACAGAGGGAGGAGTAGGAGCTTTCTTT.

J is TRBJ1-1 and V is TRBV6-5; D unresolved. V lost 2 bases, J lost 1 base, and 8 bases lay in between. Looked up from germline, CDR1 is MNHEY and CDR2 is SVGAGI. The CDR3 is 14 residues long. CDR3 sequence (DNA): TGTGCCAGCAGTTACGTCAGGTGGAACACTGAAGCTTTCTTT. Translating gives CASSYVRWNTEAFF.

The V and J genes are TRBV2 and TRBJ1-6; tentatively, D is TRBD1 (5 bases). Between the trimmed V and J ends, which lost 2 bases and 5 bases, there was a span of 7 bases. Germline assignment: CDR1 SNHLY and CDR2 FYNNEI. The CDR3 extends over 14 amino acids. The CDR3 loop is CASSEYRNNSPLHF. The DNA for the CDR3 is TGTGCCAGCAGTGAATACAGGAATAATTCACCCCTCCACTTT.

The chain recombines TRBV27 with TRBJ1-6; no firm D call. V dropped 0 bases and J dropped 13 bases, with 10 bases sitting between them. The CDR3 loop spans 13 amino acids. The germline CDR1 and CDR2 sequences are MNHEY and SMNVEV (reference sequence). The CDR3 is CASSLSGLQPLHF. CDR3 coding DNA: TGTGCCAGCAGTTTATCCGGACTCCAGCCCCTCCACTTT.